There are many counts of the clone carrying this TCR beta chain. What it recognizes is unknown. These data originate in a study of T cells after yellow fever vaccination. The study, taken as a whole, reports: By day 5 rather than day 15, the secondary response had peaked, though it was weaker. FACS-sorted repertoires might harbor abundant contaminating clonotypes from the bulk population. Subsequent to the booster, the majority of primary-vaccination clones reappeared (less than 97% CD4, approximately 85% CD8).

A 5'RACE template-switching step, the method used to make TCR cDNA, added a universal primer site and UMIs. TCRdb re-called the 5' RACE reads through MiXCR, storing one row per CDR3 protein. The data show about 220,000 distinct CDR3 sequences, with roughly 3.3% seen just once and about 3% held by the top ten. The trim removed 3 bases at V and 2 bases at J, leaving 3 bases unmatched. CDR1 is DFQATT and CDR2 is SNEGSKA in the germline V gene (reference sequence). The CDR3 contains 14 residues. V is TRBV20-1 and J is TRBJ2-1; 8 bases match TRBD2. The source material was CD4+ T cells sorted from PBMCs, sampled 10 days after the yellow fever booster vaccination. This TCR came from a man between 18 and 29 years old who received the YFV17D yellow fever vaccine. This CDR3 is CSASLRGAYNEQFF. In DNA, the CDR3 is TGCAGTGCTAGCTTGCGGGGGGCCTACAATGAGCAGTTCTTC.